Below are 28 T cell receptor beta chains sequenced from a single sample in a study of CD4 T cells in relation to SARS-CoV-2 and coronaviruses (dated by TCRdb to about 2021). The method was the immunoSEQ multiplex PCR assay. In TCRdb, the immuneACCESS table is reduced to in-frame sequences with V and J assigned. These tables do not hold every clone; where another copy was compared, an unresolved V gene accounts for under half, and the others remain unexplained. Within this sample are roughly 41,000 clones, with 82% of them counted one time only. The ten largest make up more than 3.5% of the sample. These receptors lack a known antigen. Sample: naive CD4+ T cells from PBMCs, cultured in vitro. The sample's cell subset or site label, in plain terms: naive CD4+ T cells isolated by negative enrichment. These receptors originate from an adult with COVID-19.

V gene TRBV30 combines with J gene TRBJ2-7; D unclear. CDR3 length: 10 residues. Germline CDR1 and CDR2: GTSNPN and SVGIG (reference sequence). The V gene lost 5 bases and the J gene lost 6 bases, with 8 bases spanning the gap. The CDR3 DNA reads TGTGCCTGGGGCCCCTCCGAGCAGTACTTC. This sequence encodes CAWGPSEQYF.

This clone came up a few times. The chain couples TRBV10-1 to TRBJ2-7; 11 nucleotides line up with TRBD2. The CDR3 is made up of 14 amino acids. The germline gives CDR1 WNHNN, CDR2 SYGVQD (reference sequence). V lost 6 bases, J lost 4 bases, and 5 bases stayed unmatched. CDR3 protein: CASRRLAGRYEQYF. As DNA, the CDR3 is TGCGCCAGCAGACGACTAGCGGGGAGGTACGAGCAGTACTTC.

The chain employs TRBV6-2 or TRBV6-3 and TRBJ1-1, with a possible D match to TRBD1 (6 bases). The V end was cut by 4 bases, the J end by 8 bases, with 17 bases between. The germline V gene has CDR1 MNHEY and CDR2 SVGEGT. The CDR3 is 14 amino acids. In DNA, the CDR3 is TGTGCCAGCAGTTTCCCCGGGACAACCATAGAAGCTTTCTTT. Its protein is CASSFPGTTIEAFF.

The gene calls are TRBV12-3 or TRBV12-4 and TRBJ2-3; D is unresolved. This CDR3 contains 13 residues. With 7 bases removed from V and 0 bases from J, the gap between germline ends came to 8 bases. CDR3 in amino acids: CASKFPSTDTQYF. For the CDR3, the DNA is TGTGCCAGCAAATTCCCTAGCACAGATACGCAGTATTTT.

This clone was seen only once. This chain joins TRBV5-1 and TRBJ2-7; D remains ambiguous. Germline lookup yields CDR1 SGHRS and CDR2 YFSETQ. The CDR3 length is 15 residues. The V gene lost 0 bases and the J gene lost 0 bases, with 10 bases spanning the gap. In DNA, the CDR3 is TGCGCCAGCAGCTTGGAAGGACCCATCTCCTACGAGCAGTACTTC. Translating it yields CASSLEGPISYEQYF.

A note on this clone: The junction shows a germline mismatch at one end, possibly a read error. V usage is TRBV7-7 and J usage is TRBJ2-7; D perhaps matches TRBD2 (6 bases). The germline gives CDR1 SSHAT, CDR2 FNYEAQ (reference sequence). The CDR3 totals 14 residues. The CDR3: CASSLDSGTYEQYF. In DNA, the CDR3 is TGTGCTAGCAGCTTAGATAGCGGTACCTACGAGCAGTACTTC.

V usage is TRBV24-1 and J usage is TRBJ2-3; maybe TRBD2 (5 bases). This CDR3 is built from 17 residues. Trimming took 7 bases from V and 4 from J, leaving 23 bases between them. From germline, CDR1 is KGHDR and CDR2 SFDVKD. The CDR3 loop is CATSSYPGEERADTQYF. The CDR3 region has the DNA TGTGCCACCAGCTCATACCCCGGGGAAGAGAGGGCAGATACGCAGTATTTT.

This sequence joins TRBV7-2 and TRBJ1-4; D is unclear. The CDR3 is 12 amino acids. The ends were cut back, 5 bases at V and 8 bases at J, with 9 bases in the middle. Germline loops: CDR1 SGHTA, CDR2 FQGNSA. The CDR3 spells CASSRHSEKLFF. CDR3 DNA sequence: TGTGCCAGCAGCCGTCACAGCGAAAAACTGTTTTTT. Looking up the rest from reference TRBV7-2 and TRBJ1-4 gives the full variable domain: GAGVSQSPSNKVTEKGKDVELRCDPISGHTALYWYRQSLGQGLEFLIYFQGNSAPDKSGLPSDRFSAERTGGSVSTLTIQRTQQEDSAVYLCASSRHSEKLFFGSGTQLSVL.

V usage is TRBV30 and J usage is TRBJ1-5; perhaps TRBD1 as D (6 bases). The length of the CDR3 is 14 residues. V lost 2 bases to trimming and J lost 4 bases, with 12 bases between them. The germline CDR1 and CDR2 sequences are GTSNPN and SVGIG (reference sequence). The DNA for the CDR3 is TGTGCCTGGAGTCCAGGGGACCCTAATCAGCCCCAGCATTTT. Protein sequence: CAWSPGDPNQPQHF.

This chain links TRBV2 with TRBJ2-1; D is undetermined. CDR1 SNHLY and CDR2 FYNNEI come from the germline V gene. V was pared by 4 bases and J by 0 bases, with 7 bases between. This CDR3 region has 14 residues. DNA of the CDR3: TGTGCCAGCAGTGGGAGCCTCTCCTACAATGAGCAGTTCTTC. The encoded protein is CASSGSLSYNEQFF.

The V gene is TRBV7-3, the J gene TRBJ2-1; 12 nucleotides line up with TRBD2. Trimming cost V 6 bases and J 2 bases; bases outside gene matches: 2. This CDR3 region has 15 residues. Germline values: CDR1 SGHTA, CDR2 FQGTGA. Here the CDR3 DNA reads TGTGCCAGCAGTTCTAGCGGGAGGGCCTACAATGAGCAGTTCTTC. This codes for CASSSSGRAYNEQFF.

This clone showed up just a few times. The CDR3 is CASSPEITRDRLYEQYF. The CDR3 DNA sequence: TGCGCCAGCAGCCCCGAAATAACCCGGGACAGACTGTACGAGCAGTACTTC. The gene calls are TRBV4-1 and TRBJ2-7; 7 bases agree with TRBD1. With V trimmed by 4 bases and J by 4 bases, 16 bases remained unmatched. Germline CDR1 is MGHRA and CDR2 is YSYEKL. The CDR3 totals 17 residues.

The chain uses TRBV28 and TRBJ2-2; D tentatively reads TRBD1 or TRBD2 (6 bases each). V gave up 7 bases and J gave up 3 bases, with 15 bases separating them. The CDR3 loop spans 15 amino acids. Germline V CDR1 and CDR2: MDHEN, SYDVKM. The CDR3 nucleotides are TGTGCCAGCACCATCGGGGGCGCGGACACCGGGGAGCTGTTTTTT. Amino acids: CASTIGGADTGELFF.

V is TRBV4-1 and J is TRBJ2-7; TRBD2 aligns across 13 bases. The CDR3 is made up of 19 amino acids. Germline CDR1 MGHRA, CDR2 YSYEKL. V was pared by 0 bases and J by 3 bases, with 11 bases of the junction left unmatched. This chain's CDR3 is CASSQDTSRTSGRIYEQYF. DNA for the CDR3: TGCGCCAGCAGCCAAGATACGTCTCGGACTAGCGGGAGAATCTACGAGCAGTACTTC.

The chain joins TRBV24-1 to TRBJ2-3; D is possibly TRBD2 (6 bases). This CDR3 is 16 amino acids long. Germline V CDR1 and CDR2: KGHDR, SFDVKD. The V end was cut by 1 base, the J end by 0 bases, with 10 bases between. CDR3 DNA: TGTGCCACCAGTGATTTCGCGGGAAGTAGCACAGATACGCAGTATTTT. Residues: CATSDFAGSSTDTQYF.

The chain has TRBV5-5 and TRBJ2-7, with D possibly being TRBD2 (6 bases). This CDR3 contains 16 residues. CDR1 and CDR2 (germline): SGHKS, YYEKEE (reference sequence). Trimming stripped 2 bases from V and 7 bases from J, with 22 bases between. The CDR3 protein is CASSLGTYHPGEEQYF. As DNA, the CDR3 is TGTGCCAGCAGCTTAGGGACCTACCACCCGGGGGAAGAGCAGTACTTC.

The rearrangement joins TRBV30 to TRBJ2-1; D is possibly TRBD2 (6 bases). Per the germline V gene, CDR1 is GTSNPN and CDR2 is SVGIG (reference sequence). The CDR3 covers 14 residues. Trimming left V 0 bases short and J 7 bases short, with 13 bases between. CDR3 region: CAWSVPGEVNEQFF. The DNA of the CDR3 is TGTGCCTGGAGTGTTCCGGGAGAAGTAAATGAGCAGTTCTTC.

The chain joins TRBV4-3 to TRBJ2-1, with 14 bases aligning to TRBD2. The CDR3 totals 18 residues. Germline CDR1 is LGHNA and CDR2 is YSLEER. The junction had 7 bases not matched to a gene; V was cut back by 0 bases and J by 6 bases. CDR3 loop: CASSQDRGLAGGFNEQFF. The CDR3 DNA sequence: TGCGCCAGCAGCCAAGATCGAGGACTAGCGGGAGGTTTCAATGAGCAGTTCTTC.

This clone was detected only once. The V and J genes are TRBV6-5 and TRBJ2-7; either TRBD1 or TRBD2 may supply D (5 bases each). Germline V gene lookup returns CDR1 MNHEY and CDR2 SVGAGI. This CDR3 comprises 14 residues. V shed 3 bases and J shed 0 bases, with 9 bases lying between them. CDR3 sequence: CASSYGTSSYEQYF. In DNA form, the CDR3 reads TGTGCCAGCAGTTATGGGACCTCCTCCTACGAGCAGTACTTC.

The gene calls are TRBV7-9 and TRBJ1-1; tentatively, D is TRBD1 (6 bases). The germline CDR1 and CDR2 sequences are SEHNR and FQNEAQ (reference sequence). This CDR3 contains 16 residues. The V end was cut by 0 bases, the J end by 4 bases, with 15 bases between. DNA for the CDR3: TGTGCCAGCAGCTTAGCGGGGGGCAGGGGTGGCACTGAAGCTTTCTTT. This translates into CASSLAGGRGGTEAFF.

This chain joins TRBV7-9 and TRBJ2-1; no reliable D call. Germline loops: CDR1 SEHNR, CDR2 FQNEAQ (reference sequence). The V end lost 1 base, the J end lost 9 bases, and 10 bases lay between the germline ends. This CDR3 region has 13 residues. The CDR3, as DNA: TGTGCCAGCAGCTTAGGGCAGGATCTTGAGCAGTTCTTC. Amino acid sequence: CASSLGQDLEQFF. Full variable domain (outside the CDR3, taken from reference TRBV7-9 and TRBJ2-1): DTGVSQNPRHKITKRGQNVTFRCDPISEHNRLYWYRQTLGQGPEFLTYFQNEAQLEKSRLLSDRFSAERPKGSFSTLEIQRTEQGDSAMYLCASSLGQDLEQFFGPGTRLTVL.

This clone has a single count. This chain joins TRBV6-6 and TRBJ1-5, with D unresolved. Germline V gives CDR1 MNHNY, CDR2 SVGAGI (reference sequence). Trimming shortened V by 6 bases and J by 4 bases, and 13 bases separated the two germline ends. CDR3 length equals 14 residues. CDR3 amino acids: CASRRNSANQPQHF. CDR3 in DNA: TGTGCCAGCAGAAGGAATTCAGCTAATCAGCCCCAGCATTTT.

The J gene is TRBJ2-1, the V gene TRBV7-3, with 9 nucleotides matching TRBD2. CDR1 and CDR2 from the germline V gene are SGHTA and FQGTGA. J was trimmed by 5 bases and V by 5 bases; bases with no gene match: 13. The CDR3 has 17 residues. The CDR3: CASSPHAGRLADNEQFF. The CDR3 DNA is TGTGCCAGCAGCCCACACGCGGGGAGACTAGCGGACAATGAGCAGTTCTTC. The full variable domain, in which reference TRBV7-3 and TRBJ2-1 provide the parts outside the CDR3, is GAGVSQTPSNKVTEKGKYVELRCDPISGHTALYWYRQSLGQGPEFLIYFQGTGAADDSGLPNDRFFAVRPEGSVSTLKIQRTERGDSAVYLCASSPHAGRLADNEQFFGPGTRLTVL.

The rearrangement uses TRBV5-4 and TRBJ2-1; 11 nucleotides agree with TRBD2. Germline CDR1 and CDR2: SGHNT and YYREEE (reference sequence). This CDR3 has 15 residues. V gave up 4 bases and J gave up 6 bases; unmatched junction bases: 6. The CDR3 nucleotides are TGTGCCAGCAGCCTTACTAGCGGGAGCTTCAATGAGCAGTTCTTC. It codes for CASSLTSGSFNEQFF.

The genes are TRBV28 and TRBJ1-2; D is uncertain. Trimming removed 5 bases at V and 6 bases at J, with 13 bases between. There are 13 residues in the CDR3. CDR1 and CDR2 from the germline V gene are MDHEN and SYDVKM. For the CDR3, the DNA is TGTGCCAGCAGTCCTCCAGGTCCCGATGGCTACACCTTC. Amino acid sequence: CASSPPGPDGYTF.

The gene calls are TRBV5-1 and TRBJ2-3, with D tentatively TRBD2 (7 bases). Germline loops: CDR1 SGHRS, CDR2 YFSETQ. The CDR3 extends over 14 amino acids. V lost 5 bases and J lost 2, with 12 bases in between. The CDR3 region is CASSKGGDTDTQYF. The DNA of the CDR3 is TGCGCCAGCAGTAAGGGGGGGGACACAGATACGCAGTATTTT.

The rearrangement uses TRBV11-2 and TRBJ2-5, with 11 bases that match TRBD2. The CDR3 loop spans 17 amino acids. Germline trimming cut 1 base from V and 1 base from J; bases unmatched to any gene: 5. Germline CDR1 is SGHAT and CDR2 is FQNNGV. DNA for the CDR3: TGTGCCAGCAGCTTAGGATTGACTAGCGGGGTCCAAGAGACCCAGTACTTC. Translation: CASSLGLTSGVQETQYF.

The V and J genes are TRBV6-7 and TRBJ2-7; TRBD1 or TRBD2 may be the D gene (5 bases each). TRBV6-7 falls under the ORF class, with uncertain function. CDR3 length: 15 residues. Trimming pared 2 bases from V and 1 base from J, leaving 12 bases between. The CDR3 sequence is CASSYVGTPSYEQYF. DNA for the CDR3: TGTGCCAGCAGTTACGTTGGGACCCCTTCCTACGAGCAGTACTTC.